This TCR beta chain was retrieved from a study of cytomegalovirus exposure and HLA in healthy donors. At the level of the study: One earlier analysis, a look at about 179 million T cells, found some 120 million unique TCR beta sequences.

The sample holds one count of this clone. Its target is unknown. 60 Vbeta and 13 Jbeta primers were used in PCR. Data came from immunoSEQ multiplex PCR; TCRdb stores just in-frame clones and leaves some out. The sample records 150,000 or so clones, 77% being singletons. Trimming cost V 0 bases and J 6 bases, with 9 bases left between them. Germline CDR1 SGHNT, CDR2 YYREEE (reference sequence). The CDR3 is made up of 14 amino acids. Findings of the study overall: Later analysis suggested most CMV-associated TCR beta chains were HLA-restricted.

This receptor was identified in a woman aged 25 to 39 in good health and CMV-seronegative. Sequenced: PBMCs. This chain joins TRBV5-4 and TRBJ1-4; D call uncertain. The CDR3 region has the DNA TGTGCCAGCAGCTTGGGTTTACAGCATGAAAAACTGTTTTTT. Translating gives CASSLGLQHEKLFF.